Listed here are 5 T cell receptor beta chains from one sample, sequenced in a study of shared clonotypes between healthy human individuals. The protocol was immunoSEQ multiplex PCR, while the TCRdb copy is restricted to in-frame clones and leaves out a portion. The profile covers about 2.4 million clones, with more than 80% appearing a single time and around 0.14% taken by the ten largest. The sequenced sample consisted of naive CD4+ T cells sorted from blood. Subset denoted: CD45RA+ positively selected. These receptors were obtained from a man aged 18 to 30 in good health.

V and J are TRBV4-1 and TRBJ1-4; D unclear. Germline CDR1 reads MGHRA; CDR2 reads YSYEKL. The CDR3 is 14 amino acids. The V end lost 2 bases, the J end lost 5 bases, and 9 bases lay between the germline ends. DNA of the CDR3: TGCGCCAGCAGCCAATCGAGCCAAAATGAAAAACTGTTTTTT. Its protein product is CASSQSSQNEKLFF.

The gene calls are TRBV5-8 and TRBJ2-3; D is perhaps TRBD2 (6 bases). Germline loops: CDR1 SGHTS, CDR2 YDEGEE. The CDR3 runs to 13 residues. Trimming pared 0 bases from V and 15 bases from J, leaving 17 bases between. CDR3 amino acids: CASSLEFGGTGYF. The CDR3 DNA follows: TGTGCCAGCAGCTTGGAATTCGGAGGGACCGGTTATTTT. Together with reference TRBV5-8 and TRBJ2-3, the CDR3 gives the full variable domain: EAGVTQSPTHLIKTRGQQATLRCSPISGHTSVYWYQQALGLGLQFLLWYDEGEERNRGNFPPRFSGRQFPNYSSELNVNALELEDSALYLCASSLEFGGTGYFGPGTRLTVL.

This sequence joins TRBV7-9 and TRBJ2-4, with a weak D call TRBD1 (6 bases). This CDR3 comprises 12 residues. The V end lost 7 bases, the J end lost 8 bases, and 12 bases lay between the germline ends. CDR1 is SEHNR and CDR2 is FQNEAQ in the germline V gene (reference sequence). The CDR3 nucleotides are TGTGCCAGCACATACAGGGAAGACATTCAGTACTTC. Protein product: CASTYREDIQYF.

CDR3 in DNA: TGTGCCAGCAGCTTAGTGGCAGGGAAGGCCTACGAGCAGTACTTC. Translating gives CASSLVAGKAYEQYF. The chain recombines TRBV7-2 with TRBJ2-7; D may be TRBD1 (5 bases). The germline V gene has CDR1 SGHTA and CDR2 FQGNSA. V lost 1 base and J lost 2, with 12 bases in between. This CDR3 spans 15 amino acids.

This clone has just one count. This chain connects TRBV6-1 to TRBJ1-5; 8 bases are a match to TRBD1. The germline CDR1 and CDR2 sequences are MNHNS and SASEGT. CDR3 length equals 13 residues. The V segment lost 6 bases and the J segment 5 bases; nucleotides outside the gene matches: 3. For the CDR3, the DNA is TGTGCCAGCAGGATACAGGGGGATCAGCCCCAGCATTTT. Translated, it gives CASRIQGDQPQHF.